This entry lists 3 T cell receptor beta chains sequenced from one sample in a study of cytomegalovirus exposure and HLA in healthy donors. The PCR had 60 Vbeta and 13 Jbeta primers. Assay used: immunoSEQ multiplex PCR; TCRdb lists only in-frame clones, some missing. The sample comprises around 150,000 clones, around 80% of which are singletons, and more than 4% rests with the top ten. Sequencing input: PBMCs. The receptors originated from a woman aged 40 to 55 in good health and CMV-seropositive.

The chain couples TRBV6-1 to TRBJ2-1, with 9 bases aligning to TRBD2. The junction had 3 bases not matched to a gene; V was cut back by 6 bases and J by 0 bases. Germline assignment: CDR1 MNHNS and CDR2 SASEGT. The CDR3 covers 15 residues. For the CDR3, the DNA is TGTGCCAGCAGCGAGCGGGGGGCCTCCTACAATGAGCAGTTCTTC. Its translation is CASSERGASYNEQFF.

The chain is built from TRBV27 and TRBJ2-5, with a tentative D call TRBD1 (6 bases). The germline CDR1 and CDR2 sequences are MNHEY and SMNVEV (reference sequence). Trimming left V 9 bases short and J 1 base short, with 9 bases between. The CDR3 extends over 12 amino acids. Written as DNA, the CDR3 is TGTGCCAGTGGGACACGCCAAGAGACCCAGTACTTC. It encodes CASGTRQETQYF.

This chain links TRBV30 with TRBJ1-6; the D gene is possibly TRBD1 (5 bases). Per germline, CDR1 GTSNPN and CDR2 SVGIG (reference sequence). Trimming removed 1 base from V and 7 bases from J, with 11 bases in between. This CDR3 region has 14 residues. The CDR3 loop is CAWSGTRTNSPLHF. CDR3 DNA sequence: TGTGCCTGGAGTGGGACAAGAACCAATTCACCCCTCCACTTT.